The present entry profiles one TCR beta chain with its context. Its antigen remains unknown. The record originates from a study of identical twins. Germline V gives CDR1 SEHNR, CDR2 FQNEAQ (reference sequence). The length of the CDR3 is 15 residues. Trimming shortened V by 10 bases and J by 1 base, and 18 bases separated the two germline ends. TCRdb re-analysed the 5' RACE reads in MiXCR, keeping a single row per CDR3 protein. The table records roughly 1.6 million distinct CDR3 sequences, 32% of them present only once. Study-wide results and limits: Models underestimated TCR alpha sharing (out-of-frame) in monozygotic twins.

The sequence was obtained from a newborn girl in good health. The specimen sequenced was cord blood. J is TRBJ2-3 and V is TRBV7-9; possibly TRBD1 or TRBD2 for D (5 bases each). CDR3 region: CAILYLRGGTDTQYF. For the CDR3, the DNA is TGTGCCATCCTTTATCTGAGGGGAGGCACAGATACGCAGTATTTT.